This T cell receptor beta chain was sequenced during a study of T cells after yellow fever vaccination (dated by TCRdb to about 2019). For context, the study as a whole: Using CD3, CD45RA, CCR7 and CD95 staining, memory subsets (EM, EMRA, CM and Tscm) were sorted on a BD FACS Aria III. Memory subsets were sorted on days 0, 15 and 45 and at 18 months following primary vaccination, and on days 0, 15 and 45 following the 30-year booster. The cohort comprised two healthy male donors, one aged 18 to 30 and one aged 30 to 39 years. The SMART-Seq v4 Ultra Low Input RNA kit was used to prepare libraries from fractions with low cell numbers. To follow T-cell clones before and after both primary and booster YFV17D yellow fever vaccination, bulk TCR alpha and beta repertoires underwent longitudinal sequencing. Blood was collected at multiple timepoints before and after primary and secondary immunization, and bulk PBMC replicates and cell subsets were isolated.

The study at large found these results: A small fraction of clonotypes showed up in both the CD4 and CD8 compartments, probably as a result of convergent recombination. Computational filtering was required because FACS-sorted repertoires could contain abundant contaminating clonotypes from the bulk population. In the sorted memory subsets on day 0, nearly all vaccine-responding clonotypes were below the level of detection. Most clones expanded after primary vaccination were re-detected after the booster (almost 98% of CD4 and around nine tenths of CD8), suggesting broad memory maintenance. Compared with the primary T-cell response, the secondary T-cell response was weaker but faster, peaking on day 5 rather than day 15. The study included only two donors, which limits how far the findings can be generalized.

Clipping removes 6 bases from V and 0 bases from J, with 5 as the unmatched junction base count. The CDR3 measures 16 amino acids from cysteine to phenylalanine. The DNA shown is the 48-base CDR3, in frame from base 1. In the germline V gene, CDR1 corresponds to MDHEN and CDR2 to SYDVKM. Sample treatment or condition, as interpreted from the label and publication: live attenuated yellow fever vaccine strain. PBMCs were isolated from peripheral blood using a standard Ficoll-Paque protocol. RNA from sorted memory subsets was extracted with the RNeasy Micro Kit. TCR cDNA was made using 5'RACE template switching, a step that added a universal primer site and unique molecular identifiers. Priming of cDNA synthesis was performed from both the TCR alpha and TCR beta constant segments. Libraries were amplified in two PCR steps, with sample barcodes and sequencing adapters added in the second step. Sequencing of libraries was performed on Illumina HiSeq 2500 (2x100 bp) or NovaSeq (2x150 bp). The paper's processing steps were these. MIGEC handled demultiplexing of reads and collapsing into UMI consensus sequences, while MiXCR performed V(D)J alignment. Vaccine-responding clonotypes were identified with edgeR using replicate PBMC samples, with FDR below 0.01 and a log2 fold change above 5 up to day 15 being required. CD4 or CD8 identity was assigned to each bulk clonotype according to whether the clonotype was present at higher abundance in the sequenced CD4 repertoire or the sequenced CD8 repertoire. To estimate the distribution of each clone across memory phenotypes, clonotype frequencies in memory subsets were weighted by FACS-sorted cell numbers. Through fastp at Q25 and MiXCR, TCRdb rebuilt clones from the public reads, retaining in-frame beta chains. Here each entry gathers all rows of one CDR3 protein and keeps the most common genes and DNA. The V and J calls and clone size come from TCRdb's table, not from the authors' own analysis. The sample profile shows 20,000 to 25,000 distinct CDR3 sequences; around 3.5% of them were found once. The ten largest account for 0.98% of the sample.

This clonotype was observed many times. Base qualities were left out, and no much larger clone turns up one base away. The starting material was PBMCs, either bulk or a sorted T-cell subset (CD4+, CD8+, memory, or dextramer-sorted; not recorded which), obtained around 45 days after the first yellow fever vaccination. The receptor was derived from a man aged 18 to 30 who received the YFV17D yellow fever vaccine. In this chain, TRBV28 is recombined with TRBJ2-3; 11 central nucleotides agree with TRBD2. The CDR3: CASRSSGGPSTDTQYF. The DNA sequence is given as TGTGCCAGCAGGTCTAGCGGGGGGCCTAGCACAGATACGCAGTATTTT.